The clone carrying this TCR beta chain was detected a few times. No antigen is known for it. This sample is drawn from a study of beta chain features in type 1 diabetes. Study results and limitations: Shorter TCRB CDR3s, moderately but significantly so, were found in Type 1 diabetes patients in all four CD4+ subsets.

All of the isolated RNA was reverse transcribed, so expressed TCRB transcripts were sequenced. Produced via immunoSEQ multiplex PCR; TCRdb's table is partial and in-frame only. The table has a few hundred thousand clones, over 9% seen once. This CDR3 is built from 16 residues. Germline V gene data show CDR1 as SGHRS and CDR2 as YFSETQ. The V gene lost 2 bases and the J gene lost 1 base, with 13 bases spanning the gap. The receptor was isolated from a man aged 25 to 40 with type 1 diabetes. The specimen was central memory CD4+ T cells from blood. The J gene is TRBJ1-3, the V gene TRBV5-1; D is unresolved. As DNA, the CDR3 is TGCGCCAGCAGCTTACTTACAGTGGAGTCTGGAAACACCATATATTTT. It specifies CASSLLTVESGNTIYF.